This T cell receptor beta chain was sequenced during a study of T cells expressing NK-cell markers. Overall study results and limits: The study found dominant NKG2C+ clonotypes at roughly 1.0-8% of CD8+ T cells in roughly six donors. Also leading the CD3+CD56-NKG2C+ fraction in a handful of donors were these clonotypes.

Germline V CDR1 and CDR2: DFQATT, SNEGSKA (reference sequence). The CDR3 sequence is 14 residues long. TCRdb re-analyzed the 5' RACE reads; it lists each CDR3 protein once, without DNA. The sample data list 200,000 to 300,000 distinct CDR3 sequences. For this clonotype: Its antigen remains unidentified.

The specimen was blood T cells: a sorted CD56 or NKG2C T cell subset, CD4+ or CD8+ T cells, or bulk PBMC T cells (not recorded which). This clonotype originated in a man between 18 and 29 years old in good health. The chain carries TRBV20-1 and TRBJ2-5; TCRdb indicates TRBD2, and absent DNA this call remains unverified. CDR3 residues: CSASPGGPRETQYF.